The 10 T cell receptor beta chains listed next were all sequenced from one sample in a study of shared clonotypes between healthy human individuals. Assay: immunoSEQ multiplex PCR; the TCRdb copy retains only in-frame clones and omits some. The data show about 980,000 clones, 60% to 85% seen once. The sequenced sample consisted of memory CD4+ T cells sorted from blood. Subset reported: CD45RA-negative fraction. The receptors originated from a man aged 18 to 35 in good health.

Only a few counts were recorded for this clone. This same CDR3 is encoded by further DNA sequences in the sample. This chain connects TRBV2 to TRBJ2-3, with D possibly called TRBD1 or TRBD2 (5 bases each). The germline V and J ends were trimmed by 4 bases and 2 bases, with 10 bases remaining between them. Per the germline V gene, CDR1 is SNHLY and CDR2 is FYNNEI. This CDR3 has 14 residues. The CDR3 region has the DNA TGTGCCAGCAGTGTTTTGGGGACCACAGATACGCAGTATTTT. Encoded protein: CASSVLGTTDTQYF.

This chain links TRBV18 with TRBJ2-2; D is ambiguous. Germline V gene lookup returns CDR1 KGHSH and CDR2 LQKENI. V was trimmed by 0 bases and J by 4 bases, leaving 6 bases between them. This CDR3 region has 14 residues. CDR3 DNA sequence: TGTGCCAGCTCACCACCGGTTGTCACCGGGGAGCTGTTTTTT. Translation: CASSPPVVTGELFF.

The genes are TRBV5-4 and TRBJ2-7, with a possible D match to TRBD1 (5 bases). The V and J ends lost 4 bases and 0 bases respectively, with 14 bases between them. Germline V gene data show CDR1 as SGHNT and CDR2 as YYREEE (reference sequence). This CDR3 is 15 amino acids long. The CDR3: CASSLPGRSSYEQYF. DNA for the CDR3: TGTGCCAGCAGCCTTCCAGGGCGAAGCTCCTACGAGCAGTACTTC.

The chain joins TRBV9 to TRBJ1-3, with 10 bases identical to TRBD1. Germline lookup yields CDR1 SGDLS and CDR2 YYNGEE. This CDR3 contains 16 residues. V dropped 4 bases and J dropped 2; count of bases not matched to a gene: 6. CDR3 protein: CASSLGQGITGNTIYF. CDR3 nucleotide sequence: TGTGCCAGCAGCCTGGGACAGGGGATTACTGGAAACACCATATATTTT. The complete variable domain, with remaining parts taken from reference TRBV9 and TRBJ1-3, reads DSGVTQTPKHLITATGQRVTLRCSPRSGDLSVYWYQQSLDQGLQFLIQYYNGEERAKGNILERFSAQQFPDLHSELNLSSLELGDSALYFCASSLGQGITGNTIYFGEGSWLTVV.

This clone has only a few counts. This chain links TRBV6-1 with TRBJ1-1; unclear D gene. CDR1 is MNHNS and CDR2 is SASEGT in the germline V gene. This CDR3 comprises 11 residues. The V end was cut by 3 bases, the J end by 11 bases, with 10 bases between. CDR3 in amino acids: CASSEANWAFF. Written as DNA, the CDR3 is TGTGCCAGCAGTGAGGCGAATTGGGCTTTCTTT.

This CDR3 reads CASSLGSGGAETQYF. The CDR3 nucleotides are TGTGCCAGCAGCTTGGGTAGCGGGGGGGCTGAGACCCAGTACTTC. This rearrangement joins TRBV7-8 to TRBJ2-5, with TRBD2 matching 11 bases. CDR1 is SGHVS, CDR2 FQNEAQ, per germline. The ends lost 3 bases at V and 5 bases at J; junction bases unmatched: 5. The CDR3 is made up of 15 amino acids. The whole variable domain, filled in from reference TRBV7-8 and TRBJ2-5, reads GAGVSQSPRYKVAKRGQDVALRCDPISGHVSLFWYQQALGQGPEFLTYFQNEAQLDKSGLPSDRFFAERPEGSVSTLKIQRTQQEDSAVYLCASSLGSGGAETQYFGPGTRLLVL.

This clone was recorded only once. The chain couples TRBV11-2 to TRBJ1-3; D not certain. CDR1 is SGHAT and CDR2 is FQNNGV in the germline V gene. Trimming took off 0 bases at V and 0 bases at J, with 6 bases between the two ends. This CDR3 has 15 amino acids. CDR3 sequence (DNA): TGTGCCAGCAGCTTAGAAGGCCTCTCTGGAAACACCATATATTTT. Translating gives CASSLEGLSGNTIYF.

The V call is TRBV5-1, the J call TRBJ2-3; 10 bases line up with TRBD2. This CDR3 spans 20 amino acids. Germline-derived CDR1 and CDR2 are SGHRS and YFSETQ. Losses at the gene ends were 4 bases for V and 2 bases for J; bases not matched to a gene: 19. The CDR3 protein is CASSGRDSGGPPLLTDTQYF. The CDR3 DNA sequence: TGCGCCAGCAGCGGACGGGATAGCGGGGGGCCACCCCTCCTCACAGATACGCAGTATTTT.

The rearrangement uses TRBV29-1 and TRBJ1-4, with D possibly matching TRBD1 (5 bases). The V gene lost 2 bases and the J gene lost 8 bases, with 12 bases spanning the gap. CDR1 and CDR2 from the germline V gene are SQVTM and ANQGSEA. The CDR3 has 13 amino acids. The CDR3 sequence is CSVEPTGGEKLFF. The CDR3 DNA follows: TGCAGCGTTGAACCAACAGGAGGCGAAAAACTGTTTTTT.

Of note for this clone: The sample has other DNA sequences that encode this CDR3 too. This chain connects TRBV18 to TRBJ2-2; perhaps TRBD1 as D (5 bases). Germline V gives CDR1 KGHSH, CDR2 LQKENI. The CDR3 consists of 13 residues. Trimming stripped 0 bases from V and 6 bases from J, with 5 bases between. CDR3 DNA: TGTGCCAGCTCACCACCGGGGCCCGGGGAGCTGTTTTTT. Translating gives CASSPPGPGELFF.